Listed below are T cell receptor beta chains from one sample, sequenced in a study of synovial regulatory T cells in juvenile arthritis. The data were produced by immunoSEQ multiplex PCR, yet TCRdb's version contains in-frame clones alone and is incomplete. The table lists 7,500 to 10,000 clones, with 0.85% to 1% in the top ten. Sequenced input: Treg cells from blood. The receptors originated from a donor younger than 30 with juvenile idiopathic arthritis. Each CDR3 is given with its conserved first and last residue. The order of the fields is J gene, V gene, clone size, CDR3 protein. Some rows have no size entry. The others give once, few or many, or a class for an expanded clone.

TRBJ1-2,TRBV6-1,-,CASSEVHPPLHFVGPEGGYTF
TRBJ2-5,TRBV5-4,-,CASSSDWVSTQYF
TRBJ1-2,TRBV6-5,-,CASSYGGGYTF
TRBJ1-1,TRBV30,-,CAWNYAGISEAFF
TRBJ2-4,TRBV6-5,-,CASSYAGARKNIQYF
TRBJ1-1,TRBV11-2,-,CASRLPTDRAAFF
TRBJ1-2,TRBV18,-,CASTTGFGGGHYGYTF
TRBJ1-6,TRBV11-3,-,CASSLVGQLSNSPLHF
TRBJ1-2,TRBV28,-,CASSLVDYGYTF
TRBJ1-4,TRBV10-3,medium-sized,CAISGQEGGKLFF
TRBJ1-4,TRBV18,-,CASSPLIISTNEKLFF
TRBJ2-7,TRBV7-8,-,CASSLDASGEQYF
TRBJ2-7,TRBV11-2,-,CASSLGTSYEQYF
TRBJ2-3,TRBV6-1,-,CASSAYDSTDTQYF
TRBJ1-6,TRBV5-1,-,CASSPGNSPLHF
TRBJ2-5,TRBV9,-,CASSGEAGGETQYF
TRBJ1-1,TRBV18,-,CASSPNPGAITEAFF
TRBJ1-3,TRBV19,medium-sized,CASSILGQEGSGNTIYF
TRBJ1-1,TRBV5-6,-,CASSLGLFTEAFF
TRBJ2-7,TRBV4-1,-,CASSQRLASHEQYF
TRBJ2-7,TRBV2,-,CASNSDRSYYEQYF
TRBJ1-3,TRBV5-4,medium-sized,CASSPGRGNTIYF
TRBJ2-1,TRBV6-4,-,CASSVAEYNEQFF
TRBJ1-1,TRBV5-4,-,CASSLRDSEAFF
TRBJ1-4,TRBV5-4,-,CASSLPGGRNEKLFF
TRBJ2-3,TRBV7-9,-,CASSHRGTDTQYF
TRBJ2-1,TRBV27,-,CASSFLGLAAYNEQFF
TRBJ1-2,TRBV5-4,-,CASSLDGAIFGYTF
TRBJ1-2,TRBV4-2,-,CASSQDRLVYPGGYTF
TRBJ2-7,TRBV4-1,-,CASSQDGRDLTEQYF
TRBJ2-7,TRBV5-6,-,CASTLLASTGWDEQYF
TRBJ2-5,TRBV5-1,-,CASSWGLAATAHLTQYF
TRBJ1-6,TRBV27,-,CASSPQRSSPLHF
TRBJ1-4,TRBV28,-,CASRSVDPNEKLFF
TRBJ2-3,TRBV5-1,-,CTSRRGNTDTQYF
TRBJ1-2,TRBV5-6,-,CASSLLIRNYGYTF
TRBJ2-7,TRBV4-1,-,CASSQDGSGGHSEQYF
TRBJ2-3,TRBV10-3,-,CAISGQGRTDTQYF
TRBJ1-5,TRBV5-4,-,CASSLGVGSNQPQHF
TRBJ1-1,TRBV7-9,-,CASILPGTEAFF
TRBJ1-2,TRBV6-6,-,CASRSTGTDYGYTF
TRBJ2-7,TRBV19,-,CASSMLAGPYEQYF
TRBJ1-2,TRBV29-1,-,CSVAVGYGYTF
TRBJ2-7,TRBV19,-,CASSIREAGAPREQYF
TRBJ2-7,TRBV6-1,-,CASELSYEQYF
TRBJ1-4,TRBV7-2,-,CASSPGGGVEKLFF
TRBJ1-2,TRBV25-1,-,CASSESEGYTF
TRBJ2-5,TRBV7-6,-,CASSLTSYETQYF
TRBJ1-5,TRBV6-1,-,CASSEGRARNQPQHF
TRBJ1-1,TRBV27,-,CASRRRQGASAFF
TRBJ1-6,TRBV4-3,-,CASSPRQGRTSYNSPLHF
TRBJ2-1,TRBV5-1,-,CASSLSGGNEQFF
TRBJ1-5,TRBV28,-,CASSPSYQPQHF
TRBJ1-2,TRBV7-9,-,CASSLRRTGDYGYTF
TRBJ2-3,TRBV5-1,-,CASSLVQVTDTQYF